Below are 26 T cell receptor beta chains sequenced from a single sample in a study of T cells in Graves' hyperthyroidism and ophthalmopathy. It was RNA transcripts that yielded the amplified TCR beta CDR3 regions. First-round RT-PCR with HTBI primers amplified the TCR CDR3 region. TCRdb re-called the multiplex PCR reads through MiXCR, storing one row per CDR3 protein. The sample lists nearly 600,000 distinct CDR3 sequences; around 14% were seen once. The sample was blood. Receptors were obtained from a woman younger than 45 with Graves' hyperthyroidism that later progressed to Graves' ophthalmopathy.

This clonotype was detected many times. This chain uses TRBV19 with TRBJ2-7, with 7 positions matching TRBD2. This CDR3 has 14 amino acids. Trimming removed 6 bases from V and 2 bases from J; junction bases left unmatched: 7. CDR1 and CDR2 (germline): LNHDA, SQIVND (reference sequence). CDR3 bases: TGTGCCAGTAGGGACGGGAGGATTCCCTACGAGCAGTACTTC. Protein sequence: CASRDGRIPYEQYF.

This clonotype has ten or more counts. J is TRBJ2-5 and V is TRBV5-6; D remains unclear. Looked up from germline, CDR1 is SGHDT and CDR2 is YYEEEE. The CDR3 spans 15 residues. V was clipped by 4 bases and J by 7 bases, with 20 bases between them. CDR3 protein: CASSGTGLTIGTQYF. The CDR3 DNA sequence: TGTGCCAGCAGCGGAACCGGGCTAACCATCGGGACCCAGTACTTC. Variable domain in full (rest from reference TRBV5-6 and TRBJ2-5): DAGVTQSPTHLIKTRGQQVTLRCSPKSGHDTVSWYQQALGQGPQFIFQYYEEEERQRGNFPDRFSGHQFPNYSSELNVNALLLGDSALYLCASSGTGLTIGTQYFGPGTRLLVL.

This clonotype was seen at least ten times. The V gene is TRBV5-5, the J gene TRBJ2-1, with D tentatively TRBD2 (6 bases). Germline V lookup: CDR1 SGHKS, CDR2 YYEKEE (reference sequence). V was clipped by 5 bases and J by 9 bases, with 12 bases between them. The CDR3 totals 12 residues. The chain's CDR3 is CASRLSGFEQFF. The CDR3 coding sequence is TGTGCCAGCAGACTGAGCGGGTTTGAGCAGTTCTTC.

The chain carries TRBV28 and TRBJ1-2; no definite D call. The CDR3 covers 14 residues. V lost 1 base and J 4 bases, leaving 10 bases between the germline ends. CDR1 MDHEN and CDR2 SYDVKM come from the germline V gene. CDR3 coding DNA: TGTGCCAGCAGTTTATTCGCAGGCACCTATGGCTACACCTTC. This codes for CASSLFAGTYGYTF.

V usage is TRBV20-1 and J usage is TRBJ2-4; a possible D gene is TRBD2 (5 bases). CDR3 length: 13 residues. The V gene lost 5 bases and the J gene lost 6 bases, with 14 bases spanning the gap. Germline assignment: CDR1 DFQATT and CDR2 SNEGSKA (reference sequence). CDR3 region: CSASAAGPNIQYF. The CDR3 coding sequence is TGCAGTGCTTCCGCGGCGGGCCCAAACATTCAGTACTTC.

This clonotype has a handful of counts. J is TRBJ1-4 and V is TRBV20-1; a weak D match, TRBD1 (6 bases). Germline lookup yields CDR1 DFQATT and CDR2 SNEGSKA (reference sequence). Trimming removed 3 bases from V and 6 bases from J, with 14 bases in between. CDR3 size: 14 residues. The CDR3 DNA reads TGCAGTGCTAGCGGGGGGGCCCTTTATGAAAAACTGTTTTTT. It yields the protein CSASGGALYEKLFF.

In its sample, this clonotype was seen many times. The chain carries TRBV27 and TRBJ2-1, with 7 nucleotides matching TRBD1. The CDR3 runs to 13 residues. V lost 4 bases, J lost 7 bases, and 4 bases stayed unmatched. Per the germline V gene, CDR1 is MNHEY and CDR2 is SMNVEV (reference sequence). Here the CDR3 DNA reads TGTGCCAGCAGTTCACAACAGGGGAATGAGCAGTTCTTC. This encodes CASSSQQGNEQFF.

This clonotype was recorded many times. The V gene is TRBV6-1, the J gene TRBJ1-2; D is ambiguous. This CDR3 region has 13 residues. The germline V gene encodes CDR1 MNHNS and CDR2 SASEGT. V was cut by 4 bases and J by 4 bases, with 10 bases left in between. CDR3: CASSADAAYGYTF. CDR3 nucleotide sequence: TGTGCCAGCAGTGCGGACGCTGCCTATGGCTACACCTTC.

CDR3 nucleotide sequence: TGTGCCAGCAGCTTGGACAGGGCACCCCAGCATTTT. It yields the protein CASSLDRAPQHF. The rearrangement links TRBV11-2 to TRBJ1-5; 8 nucleotides align to TRBD1. The CDR3 covers 12 residues. With 3 bases clipped from V and 10 bases from J, the junction kept 2 bases outside the gene matches. Germline V gene data show CDR1 as SGHAT and CDR2 as FQNNGV.

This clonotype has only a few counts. The CDR3 nucleotides are TGTGCCAGCAGCCCAGGATACTCCTACGAGCAGTACTTC. Translation: CASSPGYSYEQYF. The rearrangement uses TRBV3-1 and TRBJ2-7; D ambiguous. Trimming stripped 4 bases from V and 0 bases from J, with 7 bases between. CDR3 length: 13 amino acids. CDR1 and CDR2 (germline): LGHDT, YNNKEL (reference sequence).

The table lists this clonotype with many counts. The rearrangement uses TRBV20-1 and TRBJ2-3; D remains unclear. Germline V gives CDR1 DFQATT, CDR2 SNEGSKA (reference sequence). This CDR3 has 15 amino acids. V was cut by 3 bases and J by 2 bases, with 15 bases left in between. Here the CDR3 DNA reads TGCAGTGCTAGCAACGTGGAGAAGACCACAGATACGCAGTATTTT. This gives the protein CSASNVEKTTDTQYF.

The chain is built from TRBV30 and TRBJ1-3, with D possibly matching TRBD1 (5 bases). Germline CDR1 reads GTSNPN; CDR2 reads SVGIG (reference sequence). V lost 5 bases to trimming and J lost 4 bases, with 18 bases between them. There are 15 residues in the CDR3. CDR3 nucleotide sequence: TGTGCCTGGCAACGAGGGGCTCGGGGGGGAAACACCATATATTTT. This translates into CAWQRGARGGNTIYF. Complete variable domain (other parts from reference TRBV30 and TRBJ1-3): SQTIHQWPATLVQPVGSPLSLECTVEGTSNPNLYWYRQAAGRGLQLLFYSVGIGQISSEVPQNLSASRPQDRQFILSSKKLLLSDSGFYLCAWQRGARGGNTIYFGEGSWLTVV.

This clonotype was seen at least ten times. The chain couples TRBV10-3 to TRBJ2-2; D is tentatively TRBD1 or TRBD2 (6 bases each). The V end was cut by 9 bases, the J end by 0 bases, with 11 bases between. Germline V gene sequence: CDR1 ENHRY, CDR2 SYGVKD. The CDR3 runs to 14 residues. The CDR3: CAIQGLANTGELFF. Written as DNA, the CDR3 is TGTGCCATACAGGGACTCGCGAACACCGGGGAGCTGTTTTTT.

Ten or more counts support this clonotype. CDR3 sequence: CAWSGGTSGITDTQYF. The CDR3 nucleotides read TGTGCCTGGAGCGGCGGGACTAGCGGGATCACAGATACGCAGTATTTT. This rearrangement joins TRBV30 to TRBJ2-3, with 13 bases that match TRBD2. V was clipped by 3 bases and J by 2 bases; unmatched bases: 5. Per germline, CDR1 GTSNPN and CDR2 SVGIG (reference sequence). The CDR3 runs to 16 residues.

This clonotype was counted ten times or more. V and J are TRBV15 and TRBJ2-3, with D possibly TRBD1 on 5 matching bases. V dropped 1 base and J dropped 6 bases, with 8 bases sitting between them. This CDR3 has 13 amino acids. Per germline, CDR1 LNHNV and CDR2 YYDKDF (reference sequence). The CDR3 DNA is TGTGCCACCAGCAGAGCAGGGCGGGATACGCAGTATTTT. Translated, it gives CATSRAGRDTQYF.

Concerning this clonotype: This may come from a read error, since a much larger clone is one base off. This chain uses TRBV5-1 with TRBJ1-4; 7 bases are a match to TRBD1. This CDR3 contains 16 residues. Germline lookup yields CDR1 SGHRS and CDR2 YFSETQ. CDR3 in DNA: TGCGCCAGCGGCTTGGGGGACAGCGCTACTAATGAAAAACTGTTTTTT. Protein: CASGLGDSATNEKLFF.

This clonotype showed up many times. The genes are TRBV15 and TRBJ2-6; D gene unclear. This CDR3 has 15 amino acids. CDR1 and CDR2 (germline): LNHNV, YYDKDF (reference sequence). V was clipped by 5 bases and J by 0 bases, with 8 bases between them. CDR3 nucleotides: TGTGCCACCAGCTCCAGGAGCTCTGGGGCCAACGTCCTGACTTTC. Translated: CATSSRSSGANVLTF.

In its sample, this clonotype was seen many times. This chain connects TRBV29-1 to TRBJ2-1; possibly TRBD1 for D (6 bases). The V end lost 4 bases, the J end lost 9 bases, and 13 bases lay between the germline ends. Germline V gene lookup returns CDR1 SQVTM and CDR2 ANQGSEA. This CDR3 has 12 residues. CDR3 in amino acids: CSVGHLGGEQFF. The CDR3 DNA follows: TGCAGCGTTGGGCATCTAGGGGGTGAGCAGTTCTTC.

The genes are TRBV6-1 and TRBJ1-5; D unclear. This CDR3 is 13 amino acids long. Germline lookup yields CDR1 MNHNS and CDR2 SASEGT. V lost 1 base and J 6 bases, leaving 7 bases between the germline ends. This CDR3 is CASSEGPGQPQHF. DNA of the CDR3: TGTGCCAGCAGTGAAGGACCGGGTCAGCCCCAGCATTTT.

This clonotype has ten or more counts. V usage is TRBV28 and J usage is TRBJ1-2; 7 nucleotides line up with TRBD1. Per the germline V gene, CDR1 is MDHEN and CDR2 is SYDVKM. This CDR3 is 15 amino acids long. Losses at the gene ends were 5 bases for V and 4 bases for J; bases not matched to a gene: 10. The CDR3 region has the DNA TGTGCCAGCAGTCCCCACACAGGGGTGGGCTATGGCTACACCTTC. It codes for CASSPHTGVGYGYTF.

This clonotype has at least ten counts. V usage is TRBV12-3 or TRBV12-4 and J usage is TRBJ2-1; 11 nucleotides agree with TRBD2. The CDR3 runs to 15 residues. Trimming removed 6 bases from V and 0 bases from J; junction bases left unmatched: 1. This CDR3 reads CASRTSGSSYNEQFF. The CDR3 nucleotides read TGTGCCAGCAGAACTAGCGGGAGCTCCTACAATGAGCAGTTCTTC.

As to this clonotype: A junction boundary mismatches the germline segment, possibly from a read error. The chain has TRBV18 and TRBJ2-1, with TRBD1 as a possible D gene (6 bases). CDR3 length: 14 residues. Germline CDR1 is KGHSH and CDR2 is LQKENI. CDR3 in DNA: TGTGCCAGCTCACCACCGACAGGCAACAATGAGCAGCTCTTC. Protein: CASSPPTGNNEQLF.

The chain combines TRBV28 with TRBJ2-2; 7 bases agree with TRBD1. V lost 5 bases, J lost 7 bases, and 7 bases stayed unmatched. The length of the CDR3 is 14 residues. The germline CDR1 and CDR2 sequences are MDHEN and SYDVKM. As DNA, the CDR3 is TGTGCCAGCAGTGAGCAGGGGGTGTTCGGGGAGCTGTTTTTT. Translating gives CASSEQGVFGELFF.

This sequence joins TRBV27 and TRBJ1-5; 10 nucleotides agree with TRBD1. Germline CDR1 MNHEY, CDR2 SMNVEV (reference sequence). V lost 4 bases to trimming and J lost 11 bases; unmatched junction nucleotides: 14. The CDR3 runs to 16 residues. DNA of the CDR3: TGTGCCAGCAGTTACTCGGACAGGGGGGCTGGGAGTACCCAGCATTTT. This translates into CASSYSDRGAGSTQHF.

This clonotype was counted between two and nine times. CDR3 residues: CASSPGGFYNSPLHF. The CDR3 bases are TGTGCCAGCAGCCCGGGAGGGTTCTATAATTCACCCCTCCACTTT. V usage is TRBV5-4 and J usage is TRBJ1-6; no firm D call. The V gene's germline CDR1 is SGHNT and CDR2 YYREEE (reference sequence). V lost 4 bases, J lost 3 bases, and 11 bases lay in between. The CDR3 sequence is 15 residues long.

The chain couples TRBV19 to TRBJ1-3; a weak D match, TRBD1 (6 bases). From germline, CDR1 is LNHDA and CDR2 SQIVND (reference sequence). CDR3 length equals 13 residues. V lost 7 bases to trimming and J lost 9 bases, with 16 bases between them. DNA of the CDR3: TGTGCCAGTACCACGGGGACAATCAGCACCATATATTTT. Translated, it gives CASTTGTISTIYF.